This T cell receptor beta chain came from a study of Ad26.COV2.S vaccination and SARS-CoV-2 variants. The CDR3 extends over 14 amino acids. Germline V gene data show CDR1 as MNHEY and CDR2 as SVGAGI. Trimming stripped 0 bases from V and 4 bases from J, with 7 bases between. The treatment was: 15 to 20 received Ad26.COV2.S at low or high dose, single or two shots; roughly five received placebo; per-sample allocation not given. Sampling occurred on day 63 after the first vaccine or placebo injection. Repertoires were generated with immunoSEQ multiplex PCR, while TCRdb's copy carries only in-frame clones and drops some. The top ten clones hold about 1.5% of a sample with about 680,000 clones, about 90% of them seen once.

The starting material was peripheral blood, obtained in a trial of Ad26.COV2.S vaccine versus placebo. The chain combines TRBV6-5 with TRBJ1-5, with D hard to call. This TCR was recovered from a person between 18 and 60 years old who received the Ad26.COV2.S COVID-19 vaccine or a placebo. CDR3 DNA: TGTGCCAGCAGTTACTCGAGGAGAAATCAGCCCCAGCATTTT. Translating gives CASSYSRRNQPQHF.